This TCR beta chain was observed in a study of T cell repertoires in cytomegalovirus infection. The wider study: TCR beta signatures that were public indicated CMV infection and matching HLA type. Findings and limits, study-wide: It was HLA-C-restricted CMV-specific TCR beta clonotypes that dominated the response ex vivo. Identification of carriers of CMV plus the relevant HLA was achieved through cumulative public TCR beta family frequency.

Concerning this clonotype: Its antigen is unidentified.

TCRdb re-called the reads with MiXCR, one entry per CDR3 protein. In the table there are roughly 200,000 distinct CDR3 sequences, roughly a sixth of which are singletons. The sequence was collected from a human donor in good health (CMV status not recorded). Some clones in this sample may be carry-over from other donors' samples. Sequenced: CD8+ T cells from PBMCs.

The CDR3 nucleotides read TGTGCCAGCAGCTTAGGCCGACAGGGGTATACCTACAATGAGCAGTTCTTC. Translated: CASSLGRQGYTYNEQFF. The chain links TRBV7-2 to TRBJ2-1; 8 positions match TRBD1. Per germline, CDR1 SGHTA and CDR2 FQGNSA. Germline trimming cut 1 base from V and 2 bases from J; bases unmatched to any gene: 7. The CDR3 is 17 residues long.